A single sample is the source of the 12 T cell receptor beta chains below, sequenced in a study of a mutant IDH1 vaccine in newly diagnosed glioma. Only in-frame clones appear in the TCRdb table, and some are missing; sequencing was by immunoSEQ multiplex PCR. The table includes about 92,000 clones, around 80% detected once. Time point: baseline, week 1 (first vaccination visit). Indicated treatment: pre-vaccination baseline after standard-of-care therapy. Source: PBMCs, taken from a glioma patient treated with radiotherapy, temozolomide or both. The receptor source for this set is a man aged 35-49 years with glioma.

This clone has only one observation. The chain is built from TRBV5-4 and TRBJ2-1; no clear D. The CDR3 is 14 amino acids. The germline V and J ends were trimmed by 7 bases and 7 bases, with 18 bases remaining between them. The germline CDR1 and CDR2 sequences are SGHNT and YYREEE (reference sequence). CDR3 protein: CASALAEGLNEQFF. The DNA of the CDR3 is TGTGCCAGCGCCTTGGCGGAAGGGTTGAATGAGCAGTTCTTC.

The J gene is TRBJ2-3, the V gene TRBV9; 7 bases map to TRBD1. Germline CDR1 is SGDLS and CDR2 is YYNGEE. V lost 1 base and J lost 4; bases outside the gene matches: 3. The CDR3 extends over 14 amino acids. The CDR3 protein is CASSVQQGSDTQYF. The CDR3 region has the DNA TGTGCCAGCAGCGTACAACAGGGGTCAGATACGCAGTATTTT.

In this sample, this clone turned up a few times. This chain joins TRBV6-5 and TRBJ1-2; D ambiguous. The ends were cut back, 2 bases at V and 0 bases at J, with 13 bases in the middle. Germline CDR1 and CDR2: MNHEY and SVGAGI. The CDR3 totals 16 residues. This CDR3 reads CASSYRTAGPNYGYTF. DNA for the CDR3: TGTGCCAGCAGTTACAGGACCGCCGGACCTAACTATGGCTACACCTTC.

This clone was found a few times. The chain combines TRBV28 with TRBJ1-1; 11 positions match TRBD1. The CDR3 totals 14 residues. Germline V CDR1 and CDR2: MDHEN, SYDVKM. Trimming at V came to 5 bases and at J to 7 bases, leaving 6 bases not matched to a gene. CDR3 sequence: CASSKDRGPGEAFF. CDR3 DNA sequence: TGTGCCAGCAGTAAGGACAGGGGGCCGGGTGAAGCTTTCTTT.

V and J are TRBV6-5 and TRBJ1-6; no definite D call. The germline gives CDR1 MNHEY, CDR2 SVGAGI. The CDR3 extends over 15 amino acids. Trimming left V 6 bases short and J 8 bases short, with 17 bases between. CDR3 amino acids: CASSKTGDEYSPLHF. The CDR3 DNA is TGTGCCAGCAGCAAGACCGGGGATGAATATTCACCCCTCCACTTT.

The rearrangement uses TRBV15 and TRBJ1-2; D is perhaps TRBD1 (5 bases). The CDR3 is 14 amino acids. Germline V gene lookup returns CDR1 LNHNV and CDR2 YYDKDF (reference sequence). V was trimmed by 1 base and J by 4 bases, leaving 10 bases between them. CDR3 sequence: CATSRVEGPYGYTF. Here the CDR3 DNA reads TGTGCCACCAGCAGAGTGGAGGGACCCTATGGCTACACCTTC.

Comments on this clone: A much larger clone lies one base from this, so it may be a read error. The chain carries TRBV6-6 and TRBJ2-6; D gene ambiguous. The CDR3 sequence is 14 residues long. The V end was cut by 4 bases, the J end by 0 bases, with 4 bases between. Germline CDR1 reads MNHNY; CDR2 reads SVGAGI (reference sequence). This chain's CDR3 is CASSSLSGANVLTF. The CDR3 bases are TGTGCCAGCAGTTCACTCTCTGGGGCCAACGTCCTGACTTTC.

The chain combines TRBV5-4 with TRBJ1-5; D possibly corresponds to TRBD1 (5 bases). Trimming removed 4 bases from V and 3 bases from J, with 17 bases in between. The CDR3 is 16 residues long. Germline CDR1 SGHNT, CDR2 YYREEE (reference sequence). CDR3 region: CASSTGGRLNNQPQHF. The CDR3 nucleotides read TGTGCCAGCAGCACCGGGGGACGGCTAAACAATCAGCCCCAGCATTTT.

The chain employs TRBV27 and TRBJ1-5, with D unresolved. V shed 2 bases and J shed 3 bases, with 5 bases lying between them. Germline-derived CDR1 and CDR2 are MNHEY and SMNVEV (reference sequence). This CDR3 spans 13 amino acids. CDR3 bases: TGTGCCAGCAGTTTAACGGACAATCAGCCCCAGCATTTT. Its protein product is CASSLTDNQPQHF.

The chain links TRBV19 to TRBJ1-6, with 9 bases matching TRBD1. Germline loops: CDR1 LNHDA, CDR2 SQIVND (reference sequence). The junction had 3 bases not matched to a gene; V was cut back by 8 bases and J by 7 bases. The CDR3 length is 13 residues. The CDR3 nucleotides are TGTGCCAGTCGTGGGACAGGGAATTCACCCCTCCACTTT. Translated, it gives CASRGTGNSPLHF.

The chain carries TRBV6-5 and TRBJ1-5; D remains ambiguous. The germline gives CDR1 MNHEY, CDR2 SVGAGI. Trimming removed 0 bases at V and 4 bases at J, with 7 bases between. CDR3 length: 14 amino acids. The DNA for the CDR3 is TGTGCCAGCAGTTACTCTAGGTTAAATCAGCCCCAGCATTTT. Protein product: CASSYSRLNQPQHF.

The rearrangement links TRBV5-1 to TRBJ1-1, with D uncertain. Trimming shortened V by 0 bases and J by 0 bases, and 6 bases separated the two germline ends. This CDR3 is 14 amino acids long. Germline CDR1 reads SGHRS; CDR2 reads YFSETQ. The CDR3 protein is CASSLATVNTEAFF. CDR3 DNA sequence: TGCGCCAGCAGCTTGGCTACGGTGAACACTGAAGCTTTCTTT.